Included here is one TCR beta chain sequence, with context. The data derive from a study of cytotoxic CD8 clonotypes in ibrutinib-treated CLL. Repertoires were generated with immunoSEQ multiplex PCR, while TCRdb's copy carries only in-frame clones and drops some. The sample shows more than 200,000 clones, roughly 70% of them seen only once. The CDR3 covers 20 residues. Trimming removed 0 bases from V and 1 base from J, with 22 bases in between. CDR1 LGHNA and CDR2 YSLEER come from the germline V gene. This receptor was obtained from a human donor with chronic lymphocytic leukemia. The V call is TRBV4-3, the J call TRBJ2-1; D may be TRBD2 (5 bases). The source material was PBMCs, sampled after 24 months of ibrutinib treatment. The CDR3 region has the DNA TGCGCCAGCAGCCAAGATTATCTCGGCTCCCTCAGAGGGTCCTACAATGAGCAGTTCTTC. This codes for CASSQDYLGSLRGSYNEQFF.